This TCR beta chain was retrieved from a study of blood T cell repertoires in COVID-19. The CDR3 covers 14 residues. Germline CDR1 is SGHVS and CDR2 is FQNEAQ. Trimming stripped 5 bases from V and 8 bases from J, with 18 bases between. Produced via immunoSEQ multiplex PCR; TCRdb's table is partial and in-frame only. Among a few hundred thousand clones listed, about 89% were seen once. This clone was counted a few times. The V gene is TRBV7-8, the J gene TRBJ1-1; D possibly corresponds to TRBD1 (6 bases). Sample: peripheral blood. The clonotype originates from a man aged 25 to 40 with acute or convalescent COVID-19. CDR3 in amino acids: CASSPLFKGQEAFF. CDR3 sequence (DNA): TGTGCCAGCAGCCCTCTTTTTAAGGGACAAGAAGCTTTCTTT.